This T cell receptor beta chain was recovered during a study of T cell responses to AZD1222 COVID-19 vaccine. Notes on the study in general: Most donors were white British and more were female, and clonal diversity was possibly underestimated.

Regarding this clone: Its specificity is unknown.

Germline CDR1 is SGHRS and CDR2 is YFSETQ. Trimming cost V 3 bases and J 1 base, with 7 bases left between them. This CDR3 is built from 13 residues. The assay was immunoSEQ multiplex PCR, and TCRdb's table has in-frame clones only and misses some. The top ten clones hold 20% of a sample with roughly 100,000 clones, about 87% of them seen once. The chain joins TRBV5-1 to TRBJ2-5, with no clear D. The sample in question was peripheral blood, obtained on day 0 of AZD1222 vaccination. This clonotype originated in an adult in good health. Written as DNA, the CDR3 is TGCGCCAGCAGCTCACAACCCCAAGAGACCCAGTACTTC. This translates into CASSSQPQETQYF.